This entry concerns a single TCR beta chain. Its antigen is not known. The data were taken from a study of long-term antiretroviral therapy in people with HIV. Each contributor possessed a minimum of one pre-ART and a minimum of two post-ART PBMC samples. Every specimen provided 1-10 million cryopreserved PBMC before DNA extraction took place. The CDR3 is 16 residues long. J gave up 1 base and V 6 bases, and 8 bases lay outside the gene matches. Per the germline V gene, CDR1 is SGHTA and CDR2 is FQGTGA. Sequencing relied on immunoSEQ assay v3.0, run at survey level. Assay used: immunoSEQ multiplex PCR; TCRdb lists only in-frame clones, some missing. This table holds about 29,000 clones, just under 90% found once. Findings of the study overall: Pre-ART clonal expansion yielded clones that dominated the repertoire at all time points. CDR3 length ranges were narrower in HIV repertoires than in controls.

This receptor was identified in a man over 45 with HIV. The rearrangement joins TRBV7-3 to TRBJ2-3; the match to TRBD1 covers 9 bases. This specimen was unsorted PBMCs, taken 3.2 years before starting antiretroviral therapy. The CDR3 sequence: CASSYRGDRGTDTQYF. The DNA of the CDR3 is TGTGCCAGCAGTTACCGTGGGGACAGGGGCACAGATACGCAGTATTTT.